The 20 T cell receptor beta chains reported below all come from one sample, sequenced in a study of identical twins. TCRdb re-derived calls from the 5' RACE reads in MiXCR, one entry per CDR3 protein. The sample holds about 340,000 distinct CDR3 sequences, approximately 10% seen once. What was sequenced was naive T cells sorted from blood. The receptors come from a woman aged 45-60 years in good health.

This clonotype showed up just once. A much larger clone lies a single base off, so this may be a read error. The CDR3, as DNA: TGTGCCAGCAGCGACCAGGACAGTGAAGAGACCCAGTACTTC. This gives the protein CASSDQDSEETQYF. The chain joins TRBV11-3 to TRBJ2-5; D might be TRBD1 (6 bases). This CDR3 is built from 14 residues. Trimming pared 5 bases from V and 3 bases from J, leaving 13 bases between. Germline values: CDR1 SGHNT, CDR2 YENEEA.

V and J are TRBV27 and TRBJ2-5; 8 nucleotides align to TRBD2. The junction had 14 bases not matched to a gene; V was cut back by 5 bases and J by 3 bases. This CDR3 spans 17 amino acids. CDR1 and CDR2 from the germline V gene are MNHEY and SMNVEV (reference sequence). In nucleotides, the CDR3 is TGTGCCAGCAGTCCTCAGACAGGCCTAGCGGGTGAAGAGACCCAGTACTTC. It specifies CASSPQTGLAGEETQYF.

This clonotype was counted a few times. J is TRBJ2-7 and V is TRBV2; 10 bases align to TRBD1. V shed 6 bases and J 3 bases; nucleotides not matched to a gene: 5. This CDR3 has 14 residues. Germline V gene lookup returns CDR1 SNHLY and CDR2 FYNNEI. The chain's CDR3 is CASSGTGVGYEQYF. CDR3 coding DNA: TGTGCCAGCAGCGGGACAGGGGTCGGCTACGAGCAGTACTTC.

The chain uses TRBV5-1 and TRBJ2-1, with D perhaps matching TRBD1 (5 bases). V was cut by 3 bases and J by 9 bases, with 19 bases left in between. The germline V gene encodes CDR1 SGHRS and CDR2 YFSETQ. The CDR3 runs 15 residues. DNA for the CDR3: TGCGCCAGCAGCTACCTACCTCTGACAGCTAGTGAGCAGTTCTTC. Its protein is CASSYLPLTASEQFF.

This clonotype was seen at least ten times. This CDR3 reads CASSQDQSGMGNEQFF. The CDR3 region has the DNA TGTGCCAGCAGCCAAGATCAGAGCGGGATGGGGAATGAGCAGTTCTTC. This sequence joins TRBV4-2 and TRBJ2-1; the match to TRBD2 covers 7 bases. CDR3 length: 16 amino acids. V gave up 0 bases and J gave up 7 bases; unmatched junction bases: 9. Looked up from germline, CDR1 is LGHNA and CDR2 is YNFKEQ.

CDR3 coding DNA: TGTGCCACCAGGTCCGGGGCCAACGTCCTGACTTTC. It yields the protein CATRSGANVLTF. The chain couples TRBV15 to TRBJ2-6; D is uncertain. CDR1 and CDR2 (germline): LNHNV, YYDKDF (reference sequence). Trimming removed 6 bases at V and 4 bases at J, with 4 bases between. This CDR3 has 12 amino acids.

This clonotype was seen more than once but under ten times. J is TRBJ2-3 and V is TRBV6-5, with D perhaps TRBD2 (6 bases). The V end was cut by 0 bases, the J end by 2 bases, with 12 bases between. The CDR3 spans 16 residues. Germline V gives CDR1 MNHEY, CDR2 SVGAGI. CDR3 nucleotides: TGTGCCAGCAGTTACTCGGGCAGGGAGGACACAGATACGCAGTATTTT. It specifies CASSYSGREDTDTQYF.

This clonotype was observed a handful of times. This sequence joins TRBV7-2 and TRBJ1-1; maybe TRBD1 (6 bases). This CDR3 comprises 14 residues. Germline V gene data show CDR1 as SGHTA and CDR2 as FQGNSA. Trimming took off 1 base at V and 5 bases at J, with 11 bases between the two ends. This chain's CDR3 is CASSLGQVRTEAFF. DNA of the CDR3: TGTGCCAGCAGCTTAGGACAGGTACGGACTGAAGCTTTCTTT.

The chain combines TRBV12-5 with TRBJ2-7; 7 bases are shared with TRBD1. The trim removed 1 base at V and 0 bases at J, leaving 12 bases unmatched. Germline assignment: CDR1 LGHNT and CDR2 FRNRAP. The CDR3 is 18 residues long. This CDR3 is CASGLAPKDRESSYEQYF. CDR3 DNA sequence: TGTGCTAGTGGTTTGGCCCCCAAAGACAGGGAAAGCTCCTACGAGCAGTACTTC.

This clonotype has ten or more counts. In DNA form, the CDR3 reads TGCGCCAGCAGCTTGTCTGCCGCTAGCACAGATACGCAGTATTTT. Translating it yields CASSLSAASTDTQYF. The rearrangement joins TRBV5-1 to TRBJ2-3; no definite D call. V was clipped by 1 base and J by 0 bases, with 9 bases between them. CDR1 SGHRS and CDR2 YFSETQ come from the germline V gene. The CDR3 consists of 15 residues.

The chain links TRBV20-1 to TRBJ2-7, with 8 positions matching TRBD2. Germline assignment: CDR1 DFQATT and CDR2 SNEGSKA (reference sequence). The CDR3 contains 13 residues. V shed 3 bases and J 6 bases; nucleotides not matched to a gene: 7. The DNA for the CDR3 is TGCAGTGCTAGTACCGGGAGGGCCGTCGAGCAGTACTTC. It is translated as CSASTGRAVEQYF.

This clonotype was observed a few times. V usage is TRBV14 and J usage is TRBJ2-5, with D maybe TRBD1 (6 bases). The length of the CDR3 is 16 residues. Germline CDR1 and CDR2: SGHDN and FVKESK. V lost 0 bases, J lost 4 bases, and 15 bases lay in between. CDR3 sequence: CASSQDLQGWRETQYF. In DNA, the CDR3 is TGTGCCAGCAGCCAAGATCTTCAGGGGTGGAGAGAGACCCAGTACTTC.

This clonotype was observed a handful of times. For the CDR3, the DNA is TGTGCCAGCAGCTCCGGGACAGGGATTCAGCCCCAGCATTTT. Its protein product is CASSSGTGIQPQHF. The chain joins TRBV6-5 to TRBJ1-5; 9 bases match TRBD1. V lost 6 bases, J lost 6 bases, and 6 bases stayed unmatched. In germline, CDR1 is MNHEY, CDR2 SVGAGI. The CDR3 runs to 14 residues.

This clonotype occurred a few times. V is TRBV5-1 and J is TRBJ1-5; no firm D call. The CDR3 totals 13 residues. Germline V gene lookup returns CDR1 SGHRS and CDR2 YFSETQ. Trimming removed 0 bases from V and 6 bases from J, with 7 bases in between. As DNA, the CDR3 is TGCGCCAGCAGCTTGGCAGATGGTCAGCCCCAGCATTTT. Amino acids: CASSLADGQPQHF. The variable domain in full, completed from reference TRBV5-1 and TRBJ1-5, reads KAGVTQTPRYLIKTRGQQVTLSCSPISGHRSVSWYQQTPGQGLQFLFEYFSETQRNKGNFPGRFSGRQFSNSRSEMNVSTLELGDSALYLCASSLADGQPQHFGDGTRLSIL.

This clonotype was recorded many times. The chain employs TRBV5-1 and TRBJ1-2; 9 nucleotides match TRBD1. Trimming took 4 bases from V and 7 from J; bases not matched to a gene: 11. This CDR3 region has 15 residues. Germline-derived CDR1 and CDR2 are SGHRS and YFSETQ. CDR3 sequence (DNA): TGCGCCAGCAGCGGCGGATGGACAGGGGTGGGTGGCTACACCTTC. Translating gives CASSGGWTGVGGYTF.

V gene TRBV7-3 combines with J gene TRBJ2-2; D uncertain. With 1 base removed from V and 6 bases from J, the gap between germline ends came to 12 bases. CDR1 and CDR2 (germline): SGHTA, FQGTGA. The CDR3 sequence is 15 residues long. In nucleotides, the CDR3 is TGTGCCAGCAGCTTAATGGGAAACCCTGCCGGGGAGCTGTTTTTT. Its protein product is CASSLMGNPAGELFF.

This clonotype was detected only a few times. The rearrangement joins TRBV5-1 to TRBJ2-5, with 9 bases identical to TRBD2. The trim removed 7 bases at V and 7 bases at J, leaving 8 bases unmatched. The germline CDR1 and CDR2 sequences are SGHRS and YFSETQ. CDR3 length equals 13 residues. CDR3 sequence reads: CASATSGAGTQYF. The CDR3 region has the DNA TGCGCCAGCGCGACTAGCGGAGCGGGGACCCAGTACTTC.

The V call is TRBV5-1, the J call TRBJ2-5; D not resolved. V was cut by 5 bases and J by 2 bases, with 13 bases left in between. The CDR3 is made up of 14 amino acids. Germline values: CDR1 SGHRS, CDR2 YFSETQ. For the CDR3, the DNA is TGCGCCAGCAGGAACAGCAACCTTCAAGAGACCCAGTACTTC. Protein product: CASRNSNLQETQYF.

The CDR3 DNA reads as TGTGCCAGTAGTGGGACTAGAAGCTACGAGCAGTACTTC. Protein sequence: CASSGTRSYEQYF. The rearrangement joins TRBV19 to TRBJ2-7, with 8 bases matching TRBD2. The V segment lost 5 bases and the J segment 3 bases; nucleotides outside the gene matches: 3. This CDR3 region has 13 residues. Germline loops: CDR1 LNHDA, CDR2 SQIVND (reference sequence).

In its sample, this clonotype was seen a few times. The chain has TRBV27 and TRBJ2-6; perhaps TRBD2 as D (5 bases). Germline V gene lookup returns CDR1 MNHEY and CDR2 SMNVEV (reference sequence). Trimming stripped 6 bases from V and 0 bases from J, with 12 bases between. There are 16 residues in the CDR3. The chain's CDR3 is CASRAQLVSGANVLTF. CDR3 coding DNA: TGTGCCAGCAGGGCACAACTAGTCTCTGGGGCCAACGTCCTGACTTTC. The whole variable domain, remainder taken from reference TRBV27 and TRBJ2-6, is EAQVTQNPRYLITVTGKKLTVTCSQNMNHEYMSWYRQDPGLGLRQIYYSMNVEVTDKGDVPEGYKVSRKEKRNFPLILESPSPNQTSLYFCASRAQLVSGANVLTFGAGSRLTVL.